The 27 T cell receptor beta chains below come from one sample, sequenced in a study of blood T cell repertoires in COVID-19. Method: immunoSEQ multiplex PCR; TCRdb's copy keeps in-frame clones and lacks some. The sample records about 69,000 clones, around three quarters being singletons. The sample comprised peripheral blood. These receptor sequences come from a man in his 60s with acute or convalescent COVID-19.

In its sample, this clone was seen a few times. The V call is TRBV11-3, the J call TRBJ1-3; D not resolved. V was shortened by 6 bases and J by 4 bases, with 16 bases between the two germline ends. Looked up from germline, CDR1 is SGHNT and CDR2 is YENEEA. This CDR3 is built from 15 residues. CDR3 DNA: TGTGCCAGCAGACATACACGTCCGCAAGGAAACACCATATATTTT. It specifies CASRHTRPQGNTIYF.

This clone has a handful of counts. This chain joins TRBV4-2 and TRBJ1-2, with unresolved D. There are 15 residues in the CDR3. Germline loops: CDR1 LGHNA, CDR2 YNFKEQ. The germline V and J ends were trimmed by 1 base and 3 bases, with 12 bases remaining between them. CDR3 loop: CASSQGVRTDYGYTF. As DNA, the CDR3 is TGTGCCAGCAGCCAAGGGGTCAGGACTGACTATGGCTACACCTTC.

This clone has a handful of counts. The chain has TRBV7-9 and TRBJ1-2, with TRBD1 matching 7 bases. The CDR3 covers 15 residues. J lost 4 bases, V lost 0 bases, and 5 bases had no gene match. From germline, CDR1 is SEHNR and CDR2 FQNEAQ (reference sequence). CDR3 sequence: CASSLAYRGGYGYTF. The CDR3 DNA is TGTGCCAGCAGCTTAGCCTACAGGGGTGGCTATGGCTACACCTTC. Drawing the rest from reference TRBV7-9 and TRBJ1-2, the complete variable domain is DTGVSQNPRHKITKRGQNVTFRCDPISEHNRLYWYRQTLGQGPEFLTYFQNEAQLEKSRLLSDRFSAERPKGSFSTLEIQRTEQGDSAMYLCASSLAYRGGYGYTFGSGTRLTVV.

In its sample, this clone was seen a few times. V gene TRBV18 combines with J gene TRBJ1-4; tentatively, D is TRBD1 (6 bases). V shed 4 bases and J shed 7 bases, with 16 bases lying between them. The CDR3 consists of 15 residues. Germline V gene sequence: CDR1 KGHSH, CDR2 LQKENI. The CDR3, as DNA: TGTGCCAGCTCACTGTCACAGGGTGGGTCTGAAAAACTGTTTTTT. Translation gives CASSLSQGGSEKLFF.

This chain links TRBV7-2 with TRBJ2-5, with D perhaps TRBD2 (5 bases). Per germline, CDR1 SGHTA and CDR2 FQGNSA. The V gene lost 4 bases and the J gene lost 7 bases, with 13 bases spanning the gap. The CDR3 runs 13 residues. CDR3 coding DNA: TGTGCCAGCAGCTCGCGGGCTAAGGGGACCCAGTACTTC. Translated: CASSSRAKGTQYF. The whole variable domain, remainder taken from reference TRBV7-2 and TRBJ2-5, is GAGVSQSPSNKVTEKGKDVELRCDPISGHTALYWYRQSLGQGLEFLIYFQGNSAPDKSGLPSDRFSAERTGGSVSTLTIQRTQQEDSAVYLCASSSRAKGTQYFGPGTRLLVL.

The rearrangement uses TRBV18 and TRBJ1-1; no clear D. V lost 3 bases, J lost 0 bases, and 11 bases lay in between. The CDR3 extends over 15 amino acids. Germline CDR1 and CDR2: KGHSH and LQKENI. CDR3 bases: TGTGCCAGCTCACCCCGGGAGTTTATGAACACTGAAGCTTTCTTT. It yields the protein CASSPREFMNTEAFF.

The chain is built from TRBV6-5 and TRBJ1-2, with 8 nucleotides matching TRBD1. This CDR3 is built from 15 residues. The germline gives CDR1 MNHEY, CDR2 SVGAGI. J was trimmed by 9 bases and V by 8 bases; bases with no gene match: 17. CDR3 coding DNA: TGTGCCAGCTTAGGGTCGACAGGACAGGGATTCTGCTACACCTTC. This translates into CASLGSTGQGFCYTF.

The CDR3 DNA is TGTGCCAGCTCACCTCCGAGACAGGGGGCGCACTACGAGCAGTACTTC. This codes for CASSPPRQGAHYEQYF. The chain is built from TRBV18 and TRBJ2-7; 10 bases align to TRBD1. The V gene's germline CDR1 is KGHSH and CDR2 LQKENI. Trimming took 3 bases from V and 3 from J; bases not matched to a gene: 8. This CDR3 region has 16 residues.

The J gene is TRBJ1-1, the V gene TRBV19, with D tentatively TRBD1 (5 bases). The CDR3 is made up of 15 amino acids. The germline V gene has CDR1 LNHDA and CDR2 SQIVND (reference sequence). Trimming stripped 4 bases from V and 4 bases from J, with 16 bases between. CDR3 DNA: TGTGCCAGTAGTAGGCAGGGTTGGCGGAGCACTGAAGCTTTCTTT. Protein: CASSRQGWRSTEAFF. The variable domain in full, completed from reference TRBV19 and TRBJ1-1, reads DGGITQSPKYLFRKEGQNVTLSCEQNLNHDAMYWYRQDPGQGLRLIYYSQIVNDFQKGDIAEGYSVSREKKESFPLTVTSAQKNPTAFYLCASSRQGWRSTEAFFGQGTRLTVV.

This clone turned up a few times. The chain joins TRBV7-9 to TRBJ2-7; weak D call: TRBD2 (6 bases). V was shortened by 1 base and J by 1 base, with 11 bases between the two germline ends. Germline lookup yields CDR1 SEHNR and CDR2 FQNEAQ (reference sequence). This CDR3 is 15 amino acids long. The CDR3 DNA is TGTGCCAGCAGCTTAGGTGCTAGCGCGTCCTACGAGCAGTACTTC. This gives the protein CASSLGASASYEQYF.

The V gene is TRBV7-2, the J gene TRBJ1-2; 7 nucleotides match TRBD1. The germline V gene has CDR1 SGHTA and CDR2 FQGNSA. The junction had 8 bases not matched to a gene; V was cut back by 5 bases and J by 2 bases. The CDR3 has 15 amino acids. CDR3 sequence reads: CASSLNRGRNYGYTF. CDR3 nucleotide sequence: TGTGCCAGCAGCCTAAACAGGGGTCGGAACTATGGCTACACCTTC.

The chain joins TRBV7-2 to TRBJ2-3; TRBD2 matches 9 bases. Germline V gives CDR1 SGHTA, CDR2 FQGNSA. V shed 5 bases, J shed 3 bases, and the junction held 6 bases outside the gene matches. This CDR3 has 15 amino acids. The CDR3 sequence is CASSHGLAWTDTQYF. The CDR3 DNA is TGTGCCAGCAGCCATGGACTAGCGTGGACAGATACGCAGTATTTT.

This rearrangement joins TRBV19 to TRBJ2-2, with D possibly being TRBD1 (5 bases). V gave up 7 bases and J gave up 7 bases, with 10 bases separating them. The length of the CDR3 is 12 residues. Germline assignment: CDR1 LNHDA and CDR2 SQIVND (reference sequence). The CDR3 coding sequence is TGTGCCAGTATCGACAGATTCGGGGAGCTGTTTTTT. Protein: CASIDRFGELFF.

The CDR3 loop is CASSRMTEYEQYF. CDR3 coding DNA: TGTGCCAGCTCACGTATGACAGAATACGAGCAGTACTTC. This chain links TRBV18 with TRBJ2-7; possibly TRBD1 for D (5 bases). The germline gives CDR1 KGHSH, CDR2 LQKENI. The CDR3 contains 13 residues. V shed 4 bases and J shed 4 bases, with 11 bases lying between them. Based on the CDR3 plus reference TRBV18 and TRBJ2-7, the full variable domain is NAGVMQNPRHLVRRRGQEARLRCSPMKGHSHVYWYRQLPEEGLKFMVYLQKENIIDESGMPKERFSAEFPKEGPSILRIQQVVRGDSAAYFCASSRMTEYEQYFGPGTRLTVT.

This clone has only a few counts. The genes are TRBV7-2 and TRBJ1-5, with D perhaps matching TRBD1 (6 bases). Per the germline V gene, CDR1 is SGHTA and CDR2 is FQGNSA. The CDR3 is 15 amino acids. With 1 base removed from V and 0 bases from J, the gap between germline ends came to 7 bases. The CDR3 DNA follows: TGTGCCAGCAGCTTAGGGGGACATAGCAATCAGCCCCAGCATTTT. Its protein is CASSLGGHSNQPQHF.

V usage is TRBV14 and J usage is TRBJ1-1; D remains ambiguous. V was clipped by 4 bases and J by 1 base, with 13 bases between them. CDR3 size: 15 residues. In germline, CDR1 is SGHDN, CDR2 FVKESK. The CDR3: CASSPDKWRNTEAFF. As DNA, the CDR3 is TGTGCCAGCAGCCCCGATAAATGGAGGAACACTGAAGCTTTCTTT. The full variable domain, with the rest looked up from reference TRBV14 and TRBJ1-1, is EAGVTQFPSHSVIEKGQTVTLRCDPISGHDNLYWYRRVMGKEIKFLLHFVKESKQDESGMPNNRFLAERTGGTYSTLKVQPAELEDSGVYFCASSPDKWRNTEAFFGQGTRLTVV.

The chain joins TRBV4-3 to TRBJ2-1; D might be TRBD2 (7 bases). CDR1 is LGHNA and CDR2 is YSLEER in the germline V gene. Trimming pared 0 bases from V and 1 base from J, leaving 13 bases between. The CDR3 spans 17 residues. The CDR3 region has the DNA TGCGCCAGCAGCCAAGATAGGGGGGGAAGGTCCTACAATGAGCAGTTCTTC. This encodes CASSQDRGGRSYNEQFF.

This clone was observed a few times. The chain recombines TRBV3-1 (or the pseudogene TRBV3-2) with TRBJ1-1; the match to TRBD1 covers 7 bases. The CDR3 has 14 amino acids. V gave up 5 bases and J gave up 1 base; unmatched junction bases: 4. Per germline, CDR1 LGHDT and CDR2 YNNKEL (reference sequence). CDR3 residues: CASSFPGGNTEAFF. The DNA for the CDR3 is TGTGCCAGCAGCTTCCCAGGGGGGAACACTGAAGCTTTCTTT.

The chain has TRBV5-4 and TRBJ1-3; D call uncertain. Germline lookup yields CDR1 SGHNT and CDR2 YYREEE (reference sequence). V was clipped by 1 base and J by 1 base, with 6 bases between them. The CDR3 runs 14 residues. This chain's CDR3 is CASSLSQSGNTIYF. The CDR3 DNA follows: TGTGCCAGCAGCTTGTCTCAGTCTGGAAACACCATATATTTT. Full variable domain (rest looked up from reference TRBV5-4 and TRBJ1-3): ETGVTQSPTHLIKTRGQQVTLRCSSQSGHNTVSWYQQALGQGPQFIFQYYREEENGRGNFPPRFSGLQFPNYSSELNVNALELDDSALYLCASSLSQSGNTIYFGEGSWLTVV.

This chain joins TRBV4-2 and TRBJ1-1, with 9 positions matching TRBD1. Losses at the gene ends were 2 bases for V and 10 bases for J; bases not matched to a gene: 11. Germline assignment: CDR1 LGHNA and CDR2 YNFKEQ. CDR3 size: 15 residues. The CDR3 region is CASSQPTDRGGRAFF. Written as DNA, the CDR3 is TGTGCCAGCAGCCAACCTACGGACAGGGGAGGTCGAGCTTTCTTT.

The chain joins TRBV27 to TRBJ1-2; D gene unclear. V was cut by 4 bases and J by 3 bases, with 9 bases left in between. CDR1 is MNHEY and CDR2 is SMNVEV in the germline V gene (reference sequence). This CDR3 region has 13 residues. Here the CDR3 reads CASSSIRDYGYTF. The CDR3 DNA reads TGTGCCAGCAGTTCAATCCGGGACTATGGCTACACCTTC.

This clone was observed a few times. The chain carries TRBV5-4 and TRBJ2-1; TRBD1 aligns across 7 bases. This CDR3 is built from 14 residues. Trimming cost V 0 bases and J 5 bases; bases outside gene matches: 2. Germline V lookup: CDR1 SGHNT, CDR2 YYREEE (reference sequence). The CDR3 protein is CASSLAGGNNEQFF. The CDR3 coding sequence is TGTGCCAGCAGCTTGGCAGGGGGAAACAATGAGCAGTTCTTC.

This chain joins TRBV9 and TRBJ2-7, with D possibly being TRBD2 (5 bases). Germline V gives CDR1 SGDLS, CDR2 YYNGEE. The CDR3 runs 16 residues. V gave up 4 bases and J gave up 0 bases, with 17 bases separating them. CDR3 bases: TGTGCCAGCAGCTTTAACCGGGATCCCAGCTCCTACGAGCAGTACTTC. Its translation is CASSFNRDPSSYEQYF.

The V gene is TRBV19, the J gene TRBJ2-7, with 8 bases matching TRBD1. The V gene's germline CDR1 is LNHDA and CDR2 SQIVND (reference sequence). The junction had 11 bases not matched to a gene; V was cut back by 8 bases and J by 2 bases. The CDR3 runs 15 residues. CDR3 residues: CASGPRQGAPYEQYF. The CDR3 region has the DNA TGTGCCAGTGGCCCAAGGCAGGGGGCCCCCTACGAGCAGTACTTC.

V usage is TRBV3-1 (or the pseudogene TRBV3-2) and J usage is TRBJ1-1; D perhaps matches TRBD1 (6 bases). Germline CDR1 is LGHDT and CDR2 is YNNKEL (reference sequence). V was pared by 3 bases and J by 1 base, with 9 bases between. This CDR3 comprises 14 residues. The CDR3 DNA is TGTGCCAGCAGCCATCAGACAGGGAACACTGAAGCTTTCTTT. Protein sequence: CASSHQTGNTEAFF.

The rearrangement joins TRBV11-2 to TRBJ1-6; 8 positions match TRBD1. The germline V gene has CDR1 SGHAT and CDR2 FQNNGV. The V and J ends lost 3 bases and 0 bases, in that order; junction bases with no gene match: 4. This CDR3 is built from 17 residues. The CDR3 bases are TGTGCCAGCAGCTTTTCCGGGACAGGCTCCTATAATTCACCCCTCCACTTT. It encodes CASSFSGTGSYNSPLHF.

The V and J genes are TRBV5-8 and TRBJ1-1; D remains unclear. V lost 0 bases to trimming and J lost 0 bases, with 6 bases between them. There are 14 residues in the CDR3. CDR1 is SGHTS, CDR2 YDEGEE, per germline. The CDR3 coding sequence is TGTGCCAGCAGCTTGGACAGACTGAACACTGAAGCTTTCTTT. It encodes CASSLDRLNTEAFF.